This TCR beta chain was observed in a study of patients and donors after allogeneic stem cell transplantation. This clonotype was seen at least ten times. From the RT-PCR reads, TCRdb called clonotypes with MiXCR, one entry per CDR3 protein. The sample records about 230,000 distinct CDR3 sequences, 11% to 15% being singletons. This CDR3 has 14 amino acids. The V and J ends lost 2 bases and 7 bases respectively, with 12 bases between them. CDR1 SNHLY and CDR2 FYNNEI come from the germline V gene. The source material was blood, either unsorted or a sorted T cell fraction (not recorded which). The clonotype originates from a human donor who was either an allogeneic HSCT recipient or a stem cell or donor lymphocyte infusion donor (not recorded which). It is not recorded whose cells these are; they may come from a transplant donor. The chain recombines TRBV2 with TRBJ1-5; a possible D gene is TRBD1 (5 bases). The CDR3 here is CASSEMGQAQPQHF. DNA of the CDR3: TGTGCCAGCAGTGAAATGGGGCAGGCCCAGCCCCAGCATTTT.